Below are 10 T cell receptor beta chains sequenced from a single sample in a study of shared T cell receptors in the human thymus. Using immunoSEQ multiplex PCR, the repertoire was profiled, and TCRdb retains in-frame clones only, with some absent. This sample has hundreds of thousands of clones, with more than 75% found just once. These data were also reused for a study on human thymus T cells.

Sequencing used thymocytes. Receptors originate from a boy in the first two years of life with a congenital heart defect.

The rearrangement links TRBV6-1 to TRBJ1-4; D uncertain. The CDR3 loop spans 13 amino acids. V was pared by 1 base and J by 8 bases, with 8 bases between. Germline V lookup: CDR1 MNHNS, CDR2 SASEGT. CDR3 loop: CASSEGRREKLFF. The CDR3 bases are TGTGCCAGCAGTGAAGGCCGGCGGGAAAAACTGTTTTTT.

This clone was seen only a few times. This chain connects TRBV5-6 to TRBJ1-2; D may be TRBD1 (5 bases). Trimming removed 0 bases at V and 3 bases at J, with 9 bases between. Germline values: CDR1 SGHDT, CDR2 YYEEEE. The CDR3 covers 14 residues. CDR3 protein: CASSLAKGYYGYTF. The CDR3 DNA reads TGTGCCAGCAGCTTGGCAAAGGGGTACTATGGCTACACCTTC.

The chain recombines TRBV4-3 with TRBJ2-7; TRBD2 matches 10 bases. This CDR3 has 15 residues. Germline V gene sequence: CDR1 LGHNA, CDR2 YSLEER. Trimming cost V 3 bases and J 3 bases; bases outside gene matches: 5. CDR3 DNA sequence: TGCGCCAGCAGCCAGGGAGTAGCGGGAGGCTACGAGCAGTACTTC. This gives the protein CASSQGVAGGYEQYF.

This rearrangement joins TRBV5-1 to TRBJ2-7; 7 bases are a match to TRBD2. The CDR3 spans 18 residues. Germline lookup yields CDR1 SGHRS and CDR2 YFSETQ. Trimming cost V 2 bases and J 0 bases; bases outside gene matches: 14. CDR3 loop: CASSLSLSGPDRSYEQYF. CDR3 bases: TGCGCCAGCAGCTTAAGTCTTAGCGGGCCAGACCGCTCCTACGAGCAGTACTTC. Complete variable domain (other parts from reference TRBV5-1 and TRBJ2-7): KAGVTQTPRYLIKTRGQQVTLSCSPISGHRSVSWYQQTPGQGLQFLFEYFSETQRNKGNFPGRFSGRQFSNSRSEMNVSTLELGDSALYLCASSLSLSGPDRSYEQYFGPGTRLTVT.

The genes are TRBV7-2 and TRBJ2-6, with D unresolved. The CDR3 spans 19 residues. V was shortened by 5 bases and J by 0 bases, with 20 bases between the two germline ends. The germline CDR1 and CDR2 sequences are SGHTA and FQGNSA. In nucleotides, the CDR3 is TGTGCCAGCAGCCCGAGGTTCCGGCAGAACCGCTCTGGGGCCAACGTCCTGACTTTC. Translation gives CASSPRFRQNRSGANVLTF. Based on the CDR3 plus reference TRBV7-2 and TRBJ2-6, the full variable domain is GAGVSQSPSNKVTEKGKDVELRCDPISGHTALYWYRQSLGQGLEFLIYFQGNSAPDKSGLPSDRFSAERTGGSVSTLTIQRTQQEDSAVYLCASSPRFRQNRSGANVLTFGAGSRLTVL.

V usage is TRBV4-3 and J usage is TRBJ2-7; 16 nucleotides line up with TRBD2. The CDR3 runs to 20 residues. CDR1 and CDR2 from the germline V gene are LGHNA and YSLEER. The J segment lost 5 bases and the V segment lost 1 base, leaving 14 bases of the junction unmatched. This CDR3 is CASSQAGTSGRADGPHEQYF. CDR3 DNA: TGCGCCAGCAGCCAAGCCGGGACTAGCGGGAGGGCCGACGGCCCCCACGAGCAGTACTTC.

The sample holds a few counts of this clone. V usage is TRBV28 and J usage is TRBJ2-6; 12 positions match TRBD2. The germline V gene has CDR1 MDHEN and CDR2 SYDVKM. CDR3 length equals 19 residues. J gave up 2 bases and V 6 bases, and 11 bases lay outside the gene matches. The CDR3 coding sequence is TGTGCCAGCAGGCCCCGGACTAGCGGGACGGGGGCTGGGGCCAACGTCCTGACTTTC. Protein product: CASRPRTSGTGAGANVLTF.

The rearrangement links TRBV28 to TRBJ2-7; TRBD1 agrees at 8 bases. Germline assignment: CDR1 MDHEN and CDR2 SYDVKM. V dropped 3 bases and J dropped 5; count of bases not matched to a gene: 6. The CDR3 consists of 14 residues. The CDR3 sequence is CASSLTGVENEQYF. CDR3 DNA sequence: TGTGCCAGCAGTTTGACAGGGGTCGAGAACGAGCAGTACTTC.

The chain uses TRBV10-3 and TRBJ2-2; 13 bases are a match to TRBD2. Germline CDR1 is ENHRY and CDR2 is SYGVKD. V shed 6 bases, J shed 0 bases, and the junction held 19 bases outside the gene matches. This CDR3 is 22 amino acids long. Here the CDR3 reads CAISRRTSGREQPTSNTGELFF. Here the CDR3 DNA reads TGTGCCATCAGCCGAAGGACTAGCGGGAGAGAACAACCCACCTCGAACACCGGGGAGCTGTTTTTT.

This clone was seen only once. The chain has TRBV30 and TRBJ2-1, with 10 bases lining up with TRBD2. The V gene end was trimmed by 1 base and the J gene end by 10 bases; junction bases not matched to a gene: 7. CDR1 is GTSNPN and CDR2 is SVGIG in the germline V gene (reference sequence). This CDR3 has 14 residues. The CDR3 region has the DNA TGTGCCTGGAGTGGAACTAGCGGGATGGGGGAGCAGTTCTTC. This sequence encodes CAWSGTSGMGEQFF.